These 20 T cell receptor beta chains were all obtained from the same sample, sequenced in a study of beta chain features in type 1 diabetes. Since all of the isolated RNA was reverse transcribed, expressed TCRB transcripts were what got sequenced. Clones were read by immunoSEQ multiplex PCR, and TCRdb kept only the in-frame ones, dropping some. The table lists 360,000 or so clones, 20% of them singletons. The sample comprised naive CD4+ T cells from blood. Receptors were obtained from a woman under 30 in good health.

The chain has TRBV9 and TRBJ2-2; 7 nucleotides line up with TRBD1. The CDR3 totals 16 residues. From germline, CDR1 is SGDLS and CDR2 YYNGEE. Trimming cost V 6 bases and J 0 bases; bases outside gene matches: 8. CDR3 nucleotides: TGTGCCAGCACCCCCGTCGGGACAGCGAACACCGGGGAGCTGTTTTTT. It codes for CASTPVGTANTGELFF.

This clone has just one count. This sequence joins TRBV4-1 and TRBJ2-5; 14 bases are shared with TRBD2. The V and J ends lost 3 bases and 3 bases, in that order; junction bases with no gene match: 3. The CDR3 covers 16 residues. Per the germline V gene, CDR1 is MGHRA and CDR2 is YSYEKL. In DNA, the CDR3 is TGCGCCAGCAGCCATGCGGGACTAGCGGGAGAAGAGACCCAGTACTTC. Amino acids: CASSHAGLAGEETQYF.

This clone was observed a few times. The V gene is TRBV4-1, the J gene TRBJ1-4; possibly TRBD1 for D (5 bases). The CDR3 length is 15 residues. V was trimmed by 4 bases and J by 3 bases, leaving 12 bases between them. The germline CDR1 and CDR2 sequences are MGHRA and YSYEKL. The CDR3 nucleotides read TGCGCCAGCAGCCCTCGGGGGGTGGCTAATGAAAAACTGTTTTTT. Translating gives CASSPRGVANEKLFF.

This chain links TRBV29-1 with TRBJ2-2; TRBD1 agrees at 9 bases. Germline CDR1 and CDR2: SQVTM and ANQGSEA. The CDR3 runs to 16 residues. With 6 bases clipped from V and 4 bases from J, the junction kept 12 bases outside the gene matches. The CDR3 region is CSVGGQGTGGTGELFF. DNA of the CDR3: TGCAGCGTCGGTGGACAGGGGACCGGGGGCACCGGGGAGCTGTTTTTT.

On this clone: The identical CDR3 is also encoded by other nucleotide sequences in the sample. This rearrangement joins TRBV18 to TRBJ1-1; maybe TRBD1 (5 bases). Per germline, CDR1 KGHSH and CDR2 LQKENI. This CDR3 contains 12 residues. Trimming shortened V by 2 bases and J by 5 bases, and 6 bases separated the two germline ends. The CDR3 DNA reads TGTGCCAGCTCACCAGGGGCGACTGAAGCTTTCTTT. Translating gives CASSPGATEAFF.

This clone was picked up a small number of times. The chain employs TRBV4-2 and TRBJ2-7; 9 bases line up with TRBD2. CDR1 is LGHNA and CDR2 is YNFKEQ in the germline V gene. The V segment lost 1 base and the J segment 4 bases; nucleotides outside the gene matches: 8. The CDR3 covers 16 residues. This CDR3 is CASSQGGSGGVYEQYF. The CDR3 DNA is TGTGCCAGCAGCCAAGGAGGTAGCGGGGGAGTATACGAGCAGTACTTC.

This clone turned up a few times. Other DNA sequences in this specimen translate into the identical CDR3. The chain recombines TRBV7-9 with TRBJ2-1, with D perhaps TRBD2 (5 bases). Deletions cut 4 bases from V and 9 bases from J, with 7 bases between. The CDR3 length is 11 residues. The germline gives CDR1 SEHNR, CDR2 FQNEAQ (reference sequence). The CDR3 sequence is CASSSRGEQFF. The CDR3 DNA reads TGTGCCAGCAGCTCTCGGGGTGAGCAGTTCTTC. Together with reference TRBV7-9 and TRBJ2-1, the CDR3 gives the full variable domain: DTGVSQNPRHKITKRGQNVTFRCDPISEHNRLYWYRQTLGQGPEFLTYFQNEAQLEKSRLLSDRFSAERPKGSFSTLEIQRTEQGDSAMYLCASSSRGEQFFGPGTRLTVL.

The rearrangement uses TRBV29-1 and TRBJ2-5; a possible D gene is TRBD2 (5 bases). The assigned J gene may be wrong: the sequence end matches TRBJ2-7 better. The CDR3 extends over 13 amino acids. Germline loops: CDR1 SQVTM, CDR2 ANQGSEA. CDR3 region: CSVVTSWESEQYF. The CDR3 DNA sequence: TGCAGCGTTGTTACTAGTTGGGAGTCCGAGCAGTACTTC.

The chain combines TRBV29-1 with TRBJ2-7; a possible D gene is TRBD2 (6 bases). This CDR3 is 13 amino acids long. The V end lost 5 bases, the J end lost 3 bases, and 14 bases lay between the germline ends. CDR1 and CDR2 (germline): SQVTM, ANQGSEA. The CDR3 is CSVLALANYEQYF. The CDR3 nucleotides are TGCAGCGTTCTGGCCCTAGCGAACTACGAGCAGTACTTC.

This clone was seen more than once but under ten times. The rearrangement links TRBV5-6 to TRBJ1-2; 9 positions match TRBD1. The junction had 3 bases not matched to a gene; V was cut back by 4 bases and J by 2 bases. The CDR3 is 14 residues long. CDR1 and CDR2 (germline): SGHDT, YYEEEE. CDR3 coding DNA: TGTGCCAGCAGCCTGGGACAGGGCAACTATGGCTACACCTTC. Its translation: CASSLGQGNYGYTF.

The V and J genes are TRBV7-3 and TRBJ2-5; perhaps TRBD2 as D (5 bases). This CDR3 is 13 amino acids long. Trimming shortened V by 5 bases and J by 9 bases, and 16 bases separated the two germline ends. Germline V gene data show CDR1 as SGHTA and CDR2 as FQGTGA. CDR3: CASSISTGESQYF. CDR3 bases: TGTGCCAGCAGCATATCGACCGGGGAATCCCAGTACTTC.

This clone has more than one count but fewer than ten. The chain joins TRBV6-1 to TRBJ2-5; D is uncertain. The V end lost 3 bases, the J end lost 4 bases, and 6 bases lay between the germline ends. CDR1 MNHNS and CDR2 SASEGT come from the germline V gene. The CDR3 is made up of 12 amino acids. As DNA, the CDR3 is TGTGCCAGCAGTGAGTACGGAGAGACCCAGTACTTC. This encodes CASSEYGETQYF.

This rearrangement joins TRBV7-9 to TRBJ1-3, with 7 bases that match TRBD1. Looked up from germline, CDR1 is SEHNR and CDR2 is FQNEAQ (reference sequence). Trimming took 1 base from V and 6 from J; bases not matched to a gene: 6. The CDR3 totals 15 residues. The CDR3 nucleotides are TGTGCCAGCAGCTTAGGGACAGGACCTTCAAACACCATATATTTT. It is translated as CASSLGTGPSNTIYF. Full variable domain (missing parts from reference TRBV7-9 and TRBJ1-3): DTGVSQNPRHKITKRGQNVTFRCDPISEHNRLYWYRQTLGQGPEFLTYFQNEAQLEKSRLLSDRFSAERPKGSFSTLEIQRTEQGDSAMYLCASSLGTGPSNTIYFGEGSWLTVV.

This clone was seen more than once but under ten times. V and J are TRBV11-1 and TRBJ2-3; 11 nucleotides match TRBD2. The ends lost 4 bases at V and 0 bases at J; junction bases unmatched: 3. Germline V gives CDR1 SGHAT, CDR2 FQDESV (reference sequence). This CDR3 comprises 16 residues. CDR3 loop: CASSYRTSGSTDTQYF. The CDR3 DNA is TGTGCCAGCAGCTACCGGACTAGCGGGAGCACAGATACGCAGTATTTT.

The table lists this clone with a few counts. The rearrangement joins TRBV4-3 to TRBJ2-7, with TRBD1 matching over 12 bases. Germline V gives CDR1 LGHNA, CDR2 YSLEER. CDR3 length equals 15 residues. Trimming removed 5 bases from V and 3 bases from J; junction bases left unmatched: 5. This chain's CDR3 is CASSVGTGGFYEQYF. CDR3 sequence (DNA): TGCGCCAGCAGCGTGGGGACAGGGGGCTTCTACGAGCAGTACTTC.

The genes are TRBV7-9 and TRBJ2-7, with a tentative D call TRBD1 (5 bases). The CDR3 loop spans 13 amino acids. V was clipped by 4 bases and J by 2 bases, with 9 bases between them. The V gene's germline CDR1 is SEHNR and CDR2 FQNEAQ (reference sequence). This CDR3 is CASSYRSTYEQYF. CDR3 DNA: TGTGCCAGCAGCTACAGGAGCACCTACGAGCAGTACTTC. Full variable domain (rest looked up from reference TRBV7-9 and TRBJ2-7): DTGVSQNPRHKITKRGQNVTFRCDPISEHNRLYWYRQTLGQGPEFLTYFQNEAQLEKSRLLSDRFSAERPKGSFSTLEIQRTEQGDSAMYLCASSYRSTYEQYFGPGTRLTVT.

This clone was seen more than once but under ten times. The V and J genes are TRBV5-4 and TRBJ2-1; a possible D gene is TRBD2 (6 bases). Germline-derived CDR1 and CDR2 are SGHNT and YYREEE (reference sequence). V was clipped by 3 bases and J by 4 bases, with 17 bases between them. The CDR3 is 16 residues long. CDR3 loop: CASSSVTGDHYNEQFF. The CDR3, as DNA: TGTGCCAGCAGCTCCGTTACGGGGGACCATTACAATGAGCAGTTCTTC.

The chain links TRBV30 to TRBJ2-1; a possible D gene is TRBD2 (5 bases). Trimming removed 3 bases at V and 7 bases at J, with 10 bases between. The CDR3 spans 12 residues. The germline V gene has CDR1 GTSNPN and CDR2 SVGIG (reference sequence). The chain's CDR3 is CAWSPGKNEQFF. Written as DNA, the CDR3 is TGTGCCTGGAGCCCCGGGAAAAATGAGCAGTTCTTC.

This clone was recorded once. This rearrangement joins TRBV9 to TRBJ1-1, with D uncertain. The CDR3 contains 15 residues. Germline loops: CDR1 SGDLS, CDR2 YYNGEE. The V end was cut by 4 bases, the J end by 4 bases, with 17 bases between. The chain's CDR3 is CASSKPGRSFTEAFF. DNA of the CDR3: TGTGCCAGCAGCAAACCCGGAAGGAGTTTCACTGAAGCTTTCTTT.

The V call is TRBV12-5, the J call TRBJ2-1; no firm D call. In germline, CDR1 is LGHNT, CDR2 FRNRAP. The CDR3 loop spans 13 amino acids. V lost 5 bases to trimming and J lost 2 bases, with 7 bases between them. This CDR3 is CASGTETYNEQFF. The CDR3 DNA follows: TGTGCTAGTGGTACAGAAACCTACAATGAGCAGTTCTTC.